This TCR beta chain comes out of a study of blood T cell repertoires in COVID-19. Whole-study context: The United States, Italy and Spain provided the acute and convalescent COVID-19 samples. Nucleic acid was either cDNA or gDNA, and it came from T cells, B-cell-depleted T cells, or PBMCs.

On this clone: Sequence at one end of the junction differs from germline and may be a read error.

In the original processing: Amplification with reference gene primers provided the estimates of nucleated cell counts. Data came from immunoSEQ multiplex PCR; TCRdb stores just in-frame clones and leaves some out. The V and J calls and clone size were taken over from that table, and D and trimming were inferred from the DNA. Altogether roughly 100,000 clones are present, 85% to 90% being singletons, with the ten largest covering roughly 4.6%. Germline values: CDR1 KGHDR, CDR2 SFDVKD. The CDR3 spans 13 residues. The receptor comes from a human donor in a cohort sampled during active COVID-19. This chain connects TRBV24-1 to TRBJ1-4; TRBD1 might be the D (5 bases). Sequenced input: peripheral blood. CDR3 protein: CASSSGGNEKLFF. The CDR3 DNA is TGTGCCTCCAGCAGTGGGGGGAATGAAAAACTGTTTTTT.